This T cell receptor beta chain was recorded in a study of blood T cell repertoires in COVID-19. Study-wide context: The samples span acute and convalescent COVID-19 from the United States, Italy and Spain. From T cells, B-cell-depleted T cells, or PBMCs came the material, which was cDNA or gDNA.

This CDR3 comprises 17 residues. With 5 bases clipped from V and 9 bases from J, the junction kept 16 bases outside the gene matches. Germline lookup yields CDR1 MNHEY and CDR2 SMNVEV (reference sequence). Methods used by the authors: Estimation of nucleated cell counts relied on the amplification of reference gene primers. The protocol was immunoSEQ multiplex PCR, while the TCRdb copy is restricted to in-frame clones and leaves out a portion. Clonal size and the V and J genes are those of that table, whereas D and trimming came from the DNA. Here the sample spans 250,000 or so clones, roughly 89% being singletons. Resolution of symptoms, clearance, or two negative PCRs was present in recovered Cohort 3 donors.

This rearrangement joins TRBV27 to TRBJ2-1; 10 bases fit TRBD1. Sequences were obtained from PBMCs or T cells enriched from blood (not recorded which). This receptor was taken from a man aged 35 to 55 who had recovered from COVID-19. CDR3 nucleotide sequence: TGTGCCAGCAGTCCCCATGATACCGGGACAGGGGTAGGTGAGCAGTTCTTC. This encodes CASSPHDTGTGVGEQFF.